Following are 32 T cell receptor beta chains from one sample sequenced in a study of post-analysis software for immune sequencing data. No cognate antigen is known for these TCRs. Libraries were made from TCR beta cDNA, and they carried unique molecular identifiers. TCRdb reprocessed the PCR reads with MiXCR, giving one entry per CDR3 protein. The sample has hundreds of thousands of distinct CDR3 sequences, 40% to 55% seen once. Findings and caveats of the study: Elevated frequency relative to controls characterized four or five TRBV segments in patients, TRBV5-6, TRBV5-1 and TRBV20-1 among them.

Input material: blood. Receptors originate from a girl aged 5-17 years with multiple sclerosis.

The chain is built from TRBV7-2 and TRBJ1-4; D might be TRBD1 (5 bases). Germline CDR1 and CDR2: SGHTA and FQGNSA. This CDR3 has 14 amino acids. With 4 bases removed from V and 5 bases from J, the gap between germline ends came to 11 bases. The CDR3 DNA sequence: TGTGCCAGCAGCTCAACAGGAACCAATGAAAAACTGTTTTTT. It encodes CASSSTGTNEKLFF.

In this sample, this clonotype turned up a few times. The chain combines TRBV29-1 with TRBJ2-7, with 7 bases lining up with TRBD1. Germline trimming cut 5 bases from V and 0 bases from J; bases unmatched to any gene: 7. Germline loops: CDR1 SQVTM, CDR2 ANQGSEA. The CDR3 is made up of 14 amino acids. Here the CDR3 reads CSVNTRDSSYEQYF. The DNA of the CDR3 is TGCAGCGTTAACACCCGGGACAGCTCCTACGAGCAGTACTTC.

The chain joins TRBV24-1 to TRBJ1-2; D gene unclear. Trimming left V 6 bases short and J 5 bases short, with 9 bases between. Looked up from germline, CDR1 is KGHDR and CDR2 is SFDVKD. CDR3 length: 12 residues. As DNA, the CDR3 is TGTGCCACCAGTAGCAAGTCGTATGGCTACACCTTC. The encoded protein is CATSSKSYGYTF.

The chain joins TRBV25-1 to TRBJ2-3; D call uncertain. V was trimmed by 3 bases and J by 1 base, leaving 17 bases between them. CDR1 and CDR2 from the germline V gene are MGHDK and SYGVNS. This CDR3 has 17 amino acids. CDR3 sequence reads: CASSDSFRQVGTDTQYF. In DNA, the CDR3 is TGTGCCAGCAGTGATTCATTCAGGCAGGTGGGCACAGATACGCAGTATTTT.

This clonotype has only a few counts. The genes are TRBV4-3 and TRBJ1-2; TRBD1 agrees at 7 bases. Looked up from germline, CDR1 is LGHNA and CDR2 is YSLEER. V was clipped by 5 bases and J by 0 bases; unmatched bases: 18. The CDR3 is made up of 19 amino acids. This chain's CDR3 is CASSESLTGVPDSNYGYTF. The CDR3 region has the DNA TGCGCCAGCAGCGAAAGCTTAACAGGGGTACCCGACTCTAACTATGGCTACACCTTC.

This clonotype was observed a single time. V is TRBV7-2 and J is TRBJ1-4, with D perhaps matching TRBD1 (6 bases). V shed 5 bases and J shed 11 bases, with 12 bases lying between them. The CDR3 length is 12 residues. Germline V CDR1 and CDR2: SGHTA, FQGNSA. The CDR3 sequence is CASSTQGFKLFF. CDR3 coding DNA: TGTGCCAGCAGCACACAGGGATTCAAACTGTTTTTT.

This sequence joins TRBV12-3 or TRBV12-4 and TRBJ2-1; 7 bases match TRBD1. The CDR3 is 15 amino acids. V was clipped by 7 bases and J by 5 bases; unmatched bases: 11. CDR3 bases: TGTGCCAGCACCCGAGACAGGGTAATGGACAATGAGCAGTTCTTC. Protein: CASTRDRVMDNEQFF.

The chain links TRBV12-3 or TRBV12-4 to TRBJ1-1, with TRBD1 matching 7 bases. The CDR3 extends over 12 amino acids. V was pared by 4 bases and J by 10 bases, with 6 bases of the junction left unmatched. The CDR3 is CASSSRQGGAFF. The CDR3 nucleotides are TGTGCCAGCAGTTCGAGACAGGGCGGAGCTTTCTTT.

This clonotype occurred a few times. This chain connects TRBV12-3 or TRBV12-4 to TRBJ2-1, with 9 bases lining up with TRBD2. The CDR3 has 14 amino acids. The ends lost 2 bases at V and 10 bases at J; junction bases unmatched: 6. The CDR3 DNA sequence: TGTGCCAGCAGTTTAAGGCGGGAGGGCAGGGAGCAGTTCTTC. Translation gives CASSLRREGREQFF.

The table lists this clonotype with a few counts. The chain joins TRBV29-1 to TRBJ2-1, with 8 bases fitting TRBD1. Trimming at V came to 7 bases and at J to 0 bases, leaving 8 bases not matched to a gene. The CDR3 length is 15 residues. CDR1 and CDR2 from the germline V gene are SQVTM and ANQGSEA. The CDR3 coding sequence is TGCAGCGAATGGGGACAGGCCAGCTCCTACAATGAGCAGTTCTTC. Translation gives CSEWGQASSYNEQFF.

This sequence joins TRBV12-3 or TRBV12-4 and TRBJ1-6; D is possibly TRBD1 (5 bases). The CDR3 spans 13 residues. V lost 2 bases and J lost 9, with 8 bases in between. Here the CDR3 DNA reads TGTGCCAGCAGTTTATCTGGGACTTCACCCCTCCACTTT. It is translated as CASSLSGTSPLHF.

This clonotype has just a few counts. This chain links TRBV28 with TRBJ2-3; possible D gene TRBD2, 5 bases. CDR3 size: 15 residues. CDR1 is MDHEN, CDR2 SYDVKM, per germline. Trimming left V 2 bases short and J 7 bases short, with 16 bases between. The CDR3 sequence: CASSLEFSGRNTQYF. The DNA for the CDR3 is TGTGCCAGCAGTTTAGAATTCTCGGGGAGAAATACGCAGTATTTT.

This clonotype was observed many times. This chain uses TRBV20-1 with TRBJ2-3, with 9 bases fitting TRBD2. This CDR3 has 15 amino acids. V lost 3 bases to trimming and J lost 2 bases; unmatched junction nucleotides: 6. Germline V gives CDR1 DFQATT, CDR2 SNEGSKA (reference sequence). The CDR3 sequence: CSARPLAGITDTQYF. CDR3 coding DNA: TGCAGTGCTAGGCCCCTAGCGGGAATCACAGATACGCAGTATTTT.

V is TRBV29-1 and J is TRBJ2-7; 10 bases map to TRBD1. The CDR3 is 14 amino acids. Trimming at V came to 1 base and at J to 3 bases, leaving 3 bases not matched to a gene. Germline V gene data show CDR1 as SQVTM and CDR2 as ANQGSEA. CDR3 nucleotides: TGCAGCGTTGAAGGTGGGACAGGGGTCTACGAGCAGTACTTC. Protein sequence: CSVEGGTGVYEQYF.

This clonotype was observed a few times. CDR3: CATRDTTTEAFF. The CDR3 coding sequence is TGTGCCACCCGGGACACTACCACTGAAGCTTTCTTT. The chain combines TRBV10-3 with TRBJ1-1, with a weak D call TRBD1 (6 bases). Trimming took off 10 bases at V and 4 bases at J, with 13 bases between the two ends. This CDR3 spans 12 amino acids. Germline CDR1 reads ENHRY; CDR2 reads SYGVKD.

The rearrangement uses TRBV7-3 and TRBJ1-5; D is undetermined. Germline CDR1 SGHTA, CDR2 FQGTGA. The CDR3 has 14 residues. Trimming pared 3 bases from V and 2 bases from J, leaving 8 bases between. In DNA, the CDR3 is TGTGCCAGCAGCTTTGGGGAGGGCAATCAGCCCCAGCATTTT. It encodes CASSFGEGNQPQHF.

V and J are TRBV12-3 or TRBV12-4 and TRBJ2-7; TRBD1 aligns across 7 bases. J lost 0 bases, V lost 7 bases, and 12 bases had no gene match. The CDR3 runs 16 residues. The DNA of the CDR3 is TGTGCCAGCACCCTAGATGGGACAGCGAGCTCCTACGAGCAGTACTTC. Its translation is CASTLDGTASSYEQYF.

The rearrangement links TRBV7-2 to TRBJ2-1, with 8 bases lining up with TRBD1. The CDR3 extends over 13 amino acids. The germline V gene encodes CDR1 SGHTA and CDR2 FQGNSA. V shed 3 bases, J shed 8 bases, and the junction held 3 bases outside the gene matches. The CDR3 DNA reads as TGTGCCAGCAGCTTGGACAGGGACCATGAGCAGTTCTTC. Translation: CASSLDRDHEQFF.

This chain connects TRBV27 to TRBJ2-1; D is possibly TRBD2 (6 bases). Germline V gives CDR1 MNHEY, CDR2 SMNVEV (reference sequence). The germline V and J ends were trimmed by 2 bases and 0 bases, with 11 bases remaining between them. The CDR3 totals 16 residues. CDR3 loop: CASSLAVGSSYNEQFF. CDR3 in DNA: TGTGCCAGCAGTTTAGCGGTCGGGAGCTCCTACAATGAGCAGTTCTTC.

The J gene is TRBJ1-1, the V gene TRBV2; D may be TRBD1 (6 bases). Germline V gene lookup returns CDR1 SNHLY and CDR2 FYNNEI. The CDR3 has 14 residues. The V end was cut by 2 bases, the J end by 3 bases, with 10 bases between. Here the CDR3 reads CASSERGGDTEAFF. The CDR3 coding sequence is TGTGCCAGCAGTGAAAGAGGGGGGGACACTGAAGCTTTCTTT.

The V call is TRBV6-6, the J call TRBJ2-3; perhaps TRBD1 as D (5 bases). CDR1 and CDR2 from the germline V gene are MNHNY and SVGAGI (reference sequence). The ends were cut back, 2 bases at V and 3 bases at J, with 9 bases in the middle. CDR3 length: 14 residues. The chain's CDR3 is CASSYLDRTDTQYF. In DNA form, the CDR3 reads TGTGCCAGCAGTTACCTCGACAGAACAGATACGCAGTATTTT.

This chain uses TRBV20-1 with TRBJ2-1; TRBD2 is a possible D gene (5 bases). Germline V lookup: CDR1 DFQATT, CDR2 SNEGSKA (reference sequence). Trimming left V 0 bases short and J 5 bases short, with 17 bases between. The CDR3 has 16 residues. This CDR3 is CSARDSFRQRNNEQFF. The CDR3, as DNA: TGCAGTGCTAGAGATTCTTTCCGCCAGCGGAACAATGAGCAGTTCTTC.

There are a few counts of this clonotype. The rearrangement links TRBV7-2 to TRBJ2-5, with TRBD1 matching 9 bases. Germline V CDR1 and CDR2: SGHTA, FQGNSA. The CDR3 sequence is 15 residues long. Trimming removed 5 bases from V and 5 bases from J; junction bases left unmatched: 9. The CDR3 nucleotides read TGTGCCAGCAGCCTAACCCCTGGACAGGGGGAGACCCAGTACTTC. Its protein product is CASSLTPGQGETQYF. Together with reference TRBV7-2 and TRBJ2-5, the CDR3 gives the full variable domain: GAGVSQSPSNKVTEKGKDVELRCDPISGHTALYWYRQSLGQGLEFLIYFQGNSAPDKSGLPSDRFSAERTGGSVSTLTIQRTQQEDSAVYLCASSLTPGQGETQYFGPGTRLLVL.

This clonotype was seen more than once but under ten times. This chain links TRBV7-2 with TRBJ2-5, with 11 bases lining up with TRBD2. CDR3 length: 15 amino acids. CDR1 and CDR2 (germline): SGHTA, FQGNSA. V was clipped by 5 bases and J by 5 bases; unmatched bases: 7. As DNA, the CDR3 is TGTGCCAGCAGCCCCCGACTAGCGGGAAGCGAGACCCAGTACTTC. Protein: CASSPRLAGSETQYF.

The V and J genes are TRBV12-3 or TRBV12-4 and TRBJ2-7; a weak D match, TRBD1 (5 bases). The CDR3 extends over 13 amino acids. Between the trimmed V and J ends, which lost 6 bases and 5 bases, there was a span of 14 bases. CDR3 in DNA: TGTGCCAGCAGCGATCAGGGTACCAACGAGCAGTACTTC. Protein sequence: CASSDQGTNEQYF.

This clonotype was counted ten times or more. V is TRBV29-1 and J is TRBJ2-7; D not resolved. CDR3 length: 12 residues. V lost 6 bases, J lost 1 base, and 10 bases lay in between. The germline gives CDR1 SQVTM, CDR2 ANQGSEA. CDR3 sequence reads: CSVDTGSYEQYF. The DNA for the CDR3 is TGCAGCGTCGACACCGGGTCCTACGAGCAGTACTTC.

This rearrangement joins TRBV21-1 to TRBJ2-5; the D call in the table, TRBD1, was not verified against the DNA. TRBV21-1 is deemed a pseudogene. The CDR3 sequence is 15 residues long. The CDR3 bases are TGTGCCAACAGCCGCCGGACAGAAAACCAAGAGACCCAGTACTTC. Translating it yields CANSRRTENQETQYF.

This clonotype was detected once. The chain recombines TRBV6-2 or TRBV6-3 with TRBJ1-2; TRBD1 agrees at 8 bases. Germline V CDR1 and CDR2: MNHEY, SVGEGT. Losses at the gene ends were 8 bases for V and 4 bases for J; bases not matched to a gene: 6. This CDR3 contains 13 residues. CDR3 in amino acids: CASVGQAFYGYTF. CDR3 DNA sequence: TGTGCCAGCGTGGGACAGGCCTTCTATGGCTACACCTTC.

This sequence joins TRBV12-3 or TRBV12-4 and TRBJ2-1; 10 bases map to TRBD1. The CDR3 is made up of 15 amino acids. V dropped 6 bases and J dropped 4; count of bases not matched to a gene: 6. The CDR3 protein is CASSRGQGGYNEQFF. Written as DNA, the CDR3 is TGTGCCAGCAGCCGAGGACAGGGGGGTTACAATGAGCAGTTCTTC.

CDR3 nucleotides: TGCAGTGCTAGAGATATTACTGCTGTCTACGAGCAGTACTTC. It translates to CSARDITAVYEQYF. This sequence joins TRBV20-1 and TRBJ2-7; the D is unclear. V dropped 0 bases and J dropped 3 bases, with 12 bases sitting between them. This CDR3 contains 14 residues. The germline gives CDR1 DFQATT, CDR2 SNEGSKA (reference sequence).

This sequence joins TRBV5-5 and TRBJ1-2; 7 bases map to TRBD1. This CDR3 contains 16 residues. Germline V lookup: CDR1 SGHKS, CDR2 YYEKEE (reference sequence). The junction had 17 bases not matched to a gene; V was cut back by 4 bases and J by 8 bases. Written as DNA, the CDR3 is TGTGCCAGCAGCCGTATCCCCAGGGGGGAGTTGGTCGGCTACACCTTC. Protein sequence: CASSRIPRGELVGYTF.

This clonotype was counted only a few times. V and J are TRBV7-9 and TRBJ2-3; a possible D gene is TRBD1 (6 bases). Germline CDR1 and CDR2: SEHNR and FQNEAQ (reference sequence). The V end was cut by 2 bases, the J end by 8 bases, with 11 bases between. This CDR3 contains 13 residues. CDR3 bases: TGTGCCAGCAGCTTAAACCAGGGGTTTACGCAGTATTTT. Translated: CASSLNQGFTQYF.